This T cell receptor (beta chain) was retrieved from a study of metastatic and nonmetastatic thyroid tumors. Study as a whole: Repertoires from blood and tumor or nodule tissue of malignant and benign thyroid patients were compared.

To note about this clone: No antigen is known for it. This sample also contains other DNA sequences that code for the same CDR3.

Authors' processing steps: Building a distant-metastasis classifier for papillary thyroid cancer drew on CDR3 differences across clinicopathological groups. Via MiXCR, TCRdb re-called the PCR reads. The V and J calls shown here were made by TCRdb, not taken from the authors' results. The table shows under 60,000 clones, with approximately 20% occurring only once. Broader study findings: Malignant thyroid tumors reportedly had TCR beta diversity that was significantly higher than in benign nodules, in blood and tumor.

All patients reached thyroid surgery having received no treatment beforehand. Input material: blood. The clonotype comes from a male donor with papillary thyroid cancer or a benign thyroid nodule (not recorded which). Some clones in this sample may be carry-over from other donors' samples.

The CDR3 coding sequence is TGTGCCAGCAGCTTGGCCGGACTAGCTGTTCCTCAAGAGACCCAGTACTTC. Translation gives CASSLAGLAVPQETQYF. The V gene is TRBV5-6, the J gene TRBJ2-5, with 8 bases identical to TRBD2. This CDR3 is built from 17 residues. V lost 0 bases, J lost 2 bases, and 9 bases stayed unmatched. Germline loops: CDR1 SGHDT, CDR2 YYEEEE. The whole variable domain, filled in from reference TRBV5-6 and TRBJ2-5, reads DAGVTQSPTHLIKTRGQQVTLRCSPKSGHDTVSWYQQALGQGPQFIFQYYEEEERQRGNFPDRFSGHQFPNYSSELNVNALLLGDSALYLCASSLAGLAVPQETQYFGPGTRLLVL.